One sample yielded the 8 T cell receptor beta chains listed below, sequenced in a study of T cell repertoires in cytomegalovirus infection. TCRdb re-analysed the reads in MiXCR, keeping a single row per CDR3 protein. The profile shows roughly 700,000 distinct CDR3 sequences, 30% to 35% of them singletons. These receptors' antigens are unknown. The material was cultured PBMCs, obtained from culture after CMV antigen stimulation. These TCRs come from a human donor in good health (CMV status not recorded). Some clones in this sample may be carry-over from other donors' samples.

The V and J genes are TRBV12-3 or TRBV12-4 and TRBJ1-1, with 8 bases lining up with TRBD1. Trimming removed 6 bases from V and 2 bases from J; junction bases left unmatched: 11. The CDR3 is made up of 16 amino acids. The CDR3 loop reads CASSPDRGGGNTEAFF. The CDR3 DNA follows: TGTGCCAGCAGCCCCGACAGGGGCGGGGGTAACACTGAAGCTTTCTTT.

The V and J genes are TRBV6-8 and TRBJ2-7, with 7 positions matching TRBD2. Germline-derived CDR1 and CDR2 are MNHGY and SAAAGT. V lost 0 bases and J lost 0; bases outside the gene matches: 5. CDR3 size: 16 residues. In DNA form, the CDR3 reads TGTGCCAGCAGTTACTCGGAGGGAGGGGTCTCCTACGAGCAGTACTTC. Its translation is CASSYSEGGVSYEQYF.

The CDR3 nucleotides read TGTGCCAGCAGCGTATCACCCCCCAATGAGCAGTTCTTC. It translates to CASSVSPPNEQFF. The chain uses TRBV9 and TRBJ2-1; no clear D gene. Germline lookup yields CDR1 SGDLS and CDR2 YYNGEE. Trimming cost V 1 base and J 6 bases, with 8 bases left between them. The length of the CDR3 is 13 residues.

This clonotype was recorded once. The chain has TRBV4-3 and TRBJ2-1, with 9 nucleotides matching TRBD2. CDR3 size: 17 residues. V dropped 0 bases and J dropped 7; count of bases not matched to a gene: 10. Germline-derived CDR1 and CDR2 are LGHNA and YSLEER. For the CDR3, the DNA is TGCGCCAGCAGCCAAGATTGGAGGGCTAGCGGGAAAAATGAGCAGTTCTTC. Protein sequence: CASSQDWRASGKNEQFF.

This clonotype was seen a single time. V gene TRBV7-2 combines with J gene TRBJ2-3; D may be TRBD2 (7 bases). Germline loops: CDR1 SGHTA, CDR2 FQGNSA. This CDR3 is 14 amino acids long. Trimming cost V 5 bases and J 4 bases, with 13 bases left between them. The CDR3 coding sequence is TGTGCCAGCAGCGCAACAGGGAGGGCAGATACGCAGTATTTT. Protein product: CASSATGRADTQYF.

This rearrangement joins TRBV11-2 to TRBJ1-2; D is undetermined. CDR1 is SGHAT, CDR2 FQNNGV, per germline. The CDR3 sequence is 13 residues long. Trimming shortened V by 4 bases and J by 6 bases, and 12 bases separated the two germline ends. In DNA form, the CDR3 reads TGTGCCAGCAGCTCCCTTCAGGTGCATGGCTACACCTTC. This sequence encodes CASSSLQVHGYTF. Supplemented by reference TRBV11-2 and TRBJ1-2, the full variable domain reads EAGVAQSPRYKIIEKRQSVAFWCNPISGHATLYWYQQILGQGPKLLIQFQNNGVVDDSQLPKDRFSAERLKGVDSTLKIQPAKLEDSAVYLCASSSLQVHGYTFGSGTRLTVV.

This clonotype came up a few times. This chain joins TRBV4-1 and TRBJ2-1; possible D gene TRBD1, 6 bases. The CDR3 has 16 residues. Trimming removed 0 bases from V and 4 bases from J, with 13 bases in between. The germline V gene has CDR1 MGHRA and CDR2 YSYEKL. The CDR3 DNA follows: TGCGCCAGCAGCCAAGAGAGGACAGACATTTACAATGAGCAGTTCTTC. Its translation is CASSQERTDIYNEQFF.

The chain employs TRBV6-5 and TRBJ2-3; D is tentatively TRBD1 or TRBD2 (5 bases each). Germline loops: CDR1 MNHEY, CDR2 SVGAGI. V shed 2 bases and J shed 2 bases, with 17 bases lying between them. The CDR3 runs 17 residues. DNA of the CDR3: TGTGCCAGCAGTTACGCTCTGGGACCGTCTGCCACAGATACGCAGTATTTT. Translated, it gives CASSYALGPSATDTQYF.